This T cell receptor (beta chain) was documented in a study of identical twins. The CDR3 covers 15 residues. Trimming took 2 bases from V and 0 from J, leaving 5 bases between them. One entry per CDR3 protein results from TCRdb running MiXCR on the 5' RACE reads. The data hold roughly 500,000 distinct CDR3 sequences, with less than 25% observed a single time. The same data also contributed to another study, on T cells expressing NK-cell markers. As reported in that work: Repertoire data for TCR beta were derived from sorted T cells (CD3+CD56+NKG2C+, CD3+CD56+NKG2C- and CD3+CD56-NKG2C+).

The sequence came from a woman in her late teens or twenties in good health. The gene calls are TRBV12-3 or TRBV12-4 and TRBJ2-6; D gene uncertain. The sequenced sample consisted of CD4+ T cells sorted from blood. In nucleotides, the CDR3 is TGTGCCAGCAGTTTAAAGATCTCTGGGGCCAACGTCCTGACTTTC. Protein product: CASSLKISGANVLTF.